A selection of T cell receptor beta chains follows, all from one sample in a study of T cells in tuberculosis. Here immunoSEQ multiplex PCR was the method, and the copy in TCRdb shows in-frame clones only, minus some. Among about 40,000 clones listed, approximately 95% were seen once. The specimen comprised PBMCs, sampled at tuberculosis diagnosis. The receptors stem from an adult with tuberculosis. Each CDR3 is given with its conserved first and last residue. Fields, in order: J gene, V gene, D gene, clone size, CDR3 DNA, CDR3 protein. D genes are given only for firm matches. Rows give clone size only sometimes, using once, few, many, or a class for an expanded clone.

j_call: TRBJ2-2; v_call: TRBV6-1; d_call: .; clone_size: .; cdr3_nt: TGTGCCAGCAGTGAAGCGCTAGGACAGCCCGCCGGGGAGCTGTTTTTT; cdr3_aa: CASSEALGQPAGELFF
j_call: TRBJ2-3; v_call: TRBV30; d_call: TRBD2; clone_size: .; cdr3_nt: TGTGCCTGCACGGGACTAGCGGGGGGGCAGCAGTATTTT; cdr3_aa: CACTGLAGGQQYF
j_call: TRBJ1-6; v_call: TRBV5-1; d_call: .; clone_size: .; cdr3_nt: TGCGCCAGCAGCTTGGATACATCACCCCTCCACTTT; cdr3_aa: CASSLDTSPLHF
j_call: TRBJ2-6; v_call: TRBV5-6; d_call: .; clone_size: .; cdr3_nt: TGTGCCAGCAGCTCCCCGGGACAATGGGGCTCTGGGGCCAACGTCCTGACTTTC; cdr3_aa: CASSSPGQWGSGANVLTF
j_call: TRBJ2-1; v_call: TRBV5-8; d_call: .; clone_size: .; cdr3_nt: TGTGCCAGCAGCTCACCCCGATACACGGGACACAATTCCTACAATGAGCAGTTCTTC; cdr3_aa: CASSSPRYTGHNSYNEQFF
j_call: TRBJ1-2; v_call: TRBV18; d_call: TRBD1; clone_size: .; cdr3_nt: TGTGCCAGCTTAATGAATCGGGACAGAGATGGCTACACCTTC; cdr3_aa: CASLMNRDRDGYTF
j_call: TRBJ2-7; v_call: TRBV28; d_call: .; clone_size: .; cdr3_nt: TGTGCCAGCAGTTTCCTCAAGTCGCGGCTGGAGTACTTC; cdr3_aa: CASSFLKSRLEYF
j_call: TRBJ2-7; v_call: TRBV2; d_call: TRBD2; clone_size: once; cdr3_nt: TGTGCCAGCAGCCCGCTAGCGGGGTCCTCCTACGAGCAGTACTTC; cdr3_aa: CASSPLAGSSYEQYF
j_call: TRBJ1-2; v_call: TRBV7-8; d_call: .; clone_size: .; cdr3_nt: TGTGCCAGCAGCTTAGCGGGTCCCTTAGCTTTAAACTATGGCTACACCTTC; cdr3_aa: CASSLAGPLALNYGYTF
j_call: TRBJ2-6; v_call: TRBV2; d_call: .; clone_size: .; cdr3_nt: TGTGCCAACGTGAGGGAAGCTGGGGCCAACGTCCTGACTTTC; cdr3_aa: CANVREAGANVLTF
j_call: TRBJ1-3; v_call: TRBV7-9; d_call: .; clone_size: .; cdr3_nt: TGTGCCAGCAGCTTATCGGACACTACCTCTGGAAACACCATATATTTT; cdr3_aa: CASSLSDTTSGNTIYF
j_call: TRBJ1-1; v_call: TRBV5-4; d_call: TRBD1; clone_size: .; cdr3_nt: TGTGCCAGCAGCTTGGATGGACAGGGGAAAGCTTTCTTT; cdr3_aa: CASSLDGQGKAFF
j_call: TRBJ1-5; v_call: TRBV15; d_call: .; clone_size: once; cdr3_nt: TGTGCCACCAGCCTTAACGAGGGTTACAATCAGCCCCAGCATTTT; cdr3_aa: CATSLNEGYNQPQHF
j_call: TRBJ2-5; v_call: TRBV10-3; d_call: TRBD1; clone_size: .; cdr3_nt: TGTGCCATCAGCGTTATTCATGCCAGGGACAGCTTCTACCAAGAGACCCAGTACTTC; cdr3_aa: CAISVIHARDSFYQETQYF
j_call: TRBJ1-1; v_call: TRBV2; d_call: TRBD1; clone_size: .; cdr3_nt: TGTGCCACCCGGGACAGTTGGACTGAAGCTTTCTTT; cdr3_aa: CATRDSWTEAFF
j_call: TRBJ2-7; v_call: TRBV5-6; d_call: TRBD1; clone_size: .; cdr3_nt: TGTGCCAGCAGCTTGGGACAGGGGTCCTACGAGCAGTACTTC; cdr3_aa: CASSLGQGSYEQYF
j_call: TRBJ1-1; v_call: TRBV7-2; d_call: .; clone_size: .; cdr3_nt: TGTGCCAGCAGCTTAGAAGCGAACACTGAAGCTTTCTTT; cdr3_aa: CASSLEANTEAFF
j_call: TRBJ2-3; v_call: TRBV27; d_call: TRBD2; clone_size: .; cdr3_nt: TGTGCCAGCAGTTTTGCTGGACTAGCGGGGGGTACAGATACGCAGTATTTT; cdr3_aa: CASSFAGLAGGTDTQYF
j_call: TRBJ1-1; v_call: TRBV7-2; d_call: TRBD1; clone_size: .; cdr3_nt: TGTGCCAGCAGCCACAGGGGGTACAGGGAAGCTTTCTTT; cdr3_aa: CASSHRGYREAFF
j_call: TRBJ1-1; v_call: TRBV18; d_call: TRBD1; clone_size: .; cdr3_nt: TGTGCCAGCTCACAGGACAGGGACGCTGAAGCTTTCTTT; cdr3_aa: CASSQDRDAEAFF
j_call: TRBJ2-3; v_call: TRBV19; d_call: TRBD1; clone_size: .; cdr3_nt: TGTGCCAGCCTTAAGGGGACAGAGGGAGACGATACGCAGTATTTT; cdr3_aa: CASLKGTEGDDTQYF
j_call: TRBJ1-4; v_call: TRBV9; d_call: .; clone_size: .; cdr3_nt: TGTGCCAGCAGCTGGGGCCAGGGCCAGAGTGAAAAACTGTTTTTT; cdr3_aa: CASSWGQGQSEKLFF
j_call: TRBJ1-2; v_call: TRBV27; d_call: .; clone_size: once; cdr3_nt: TGTGCCAGCAGTCGTACACCGCCGGGGAGCTACACCTTC; cdr3_aa: CASSRTPPGSYTF
j_call: TRBJ2-1; v_call: TRBV29-1; d_call: TRBD1; clone_size: .; cdr3_nt: TGCAGCCCGTTGGGGACAGGGGACAATGAGCAGTTCTTC; cdr3_aa: CSPLGTGDNEQFF
j_call: TRBJ2-7; v_call: TRBV7-2; d_call: .; clone_size: .; cdr3_nt: TGTGCCAGCAGCACGAAACAGGATGCAGCATACGAGCAGTACTTC; cdr3_aa: CASSTKQDAAYEQYF
j_call: TRBJ1-5; v_call: TRBV30; d_call: .; clone_size: .; cdr3_nt: TGTGCCTGGAGTCCAGGTCCGGATCAGCCCCAGCATTTT; cdr3_aa: CAWSPGPDQPQHF
j_call: TRBJ1-3; v_call: TRBV7-2; d_call: .; clone_size: .; cdr3_nt: TGTGCCAGCAGATTTACAGGGTCTGGAAACACCATATATTTT; cdr3_aa: CASRFTGSGNTIYF
j_call: TRBJ1-4; v_call: TRBV30; d_call: .; clone_size: .; cdr3_nt: TGTGCCTGGAGTGGCGGGGAAAAACTGTTTTTT; cdr3_aa: CAWSGGEKLFF
j_call: TRBJ2-3; v_call: TRBV4-2; d_call: TRBD2; clone_size: .; cdr3_nt: TGTGCCAGCAGCCAAAGCGGGGGGGTTTCTAGCACAGATACGCAGTATTTT; cdr3_aa: CASSQSGGVSSTDTQYF
j_call: TRBJ2-7; v_call: TRBV11-2; d_call: .; clone_size: .; cdr3_nt: TGTGCCAGCAGCTTCGTTCGGGGCGAGCAGTACTTC; cdr3_aa: CASSFVRGEQYF